The TCR beta chain described here comes from a study of Ad26.COV2.S vaccination and SARS-CoV-2 variants. For the study at large: Donor was one of the participants in the Ad26.COV2.S arm of the COV1001 trial. Into the muscle, Ad26.COV2.S was dosed once or twice, 56 days apart.

Germline trimming cut 0 bases from V and 5 bases from J; bases unmatched to any gene: 3. The CDR3 runs 16 residues. Germline V gene sequence: CDR1 MNHNY, CDR2 SVGAGI (reference sequence). The treatment: 15 to 20 received Ad26.COV2.S at low or high dose, single or two shots; roughly five received placebo; per-sample allocation not given. The study sampled participants on day 63 after the first vaccine or placebo injection. Ad26 vector vaccine expressed Wuhan-strain SARS-CoV-2 spike. TCRdb keeps only in-frame clones here, not all; method: immunoSEQ multiplex PCR. The table lists more than 400,000 clones, approximately 90% of them singletons.

The chain recombines TRBV6-6 with TRBJ1-6; 8 nucleotides agree with TRBD1. The receptor was derived from a person between 18 and 65 years old who received the Ad26.COV2.S COVID-19 vaccine or a placebo. The sequenced sample was peripheral blood, obtained in a trial of Ad26.COV2.S vaccine versus placebo. This CDR3 reads CASSYSPGGNNSPLHF. CDR3 in DNA: TGTGCCAGCAGTTACTCCCCAGGGGGCAATAATTCACCCCTCCACTTT.